Following are 27 T cell receptor beta chains from one sample sequenced in a study of cytomegalovirus exposure and HLA in healthy donors. The PCR made use of 60 Vbeta and 13 Jbeta primers. TCRdb's copy holds only in-frame clones and misses some; the assay was immunoSEQ multiplex PCR. Of about 110,000 clones listed, about four fifths were seen once; the top ten hold 5% to 7%. Input material: PBMCs. The origin of the receptors is a woman in her fifties or sixties in good health and CMV-seropositive.

As to this clone: Other DNA sequences of this sample code for an identical CDR3. The gene calls are TRBV5-1 and TRBJ1-5; 10 bases align to TRBD1. Looked up from germline, CDR1 is SGHRS and CDR2 is YFSETQ. The CDR3 runs to 14 residues. Trimming cost V 4 bases and J 5 bases; bases outside gene matches: 3. The CDR3 region is CASSAGQGDQPQHF. The DNA for the CDR3 is TGCGCCAGCAGCGCCGGACAGGGGGATCAGCCCCAGCATTTT.

The V gene is TRBV29-1, the J gene TRBJ2-5; TRBD1 matches 8 bases. Germline V gene lookup returns CDR1 SQVTM and CDR2 ANQGSEA. The CDR3 has 13 amino acids. V lost 6 bases and J lost 2; bases outside the gene matches: 5. The DNA of the CDR3 is TGCAGCGTGGGGACAGGACCACAAGAGACCCAGTACTTC. This codes for CSVGTGPQETQYF. The complete variable domain, with remaining parts taken from reference TRBV29-1 and TRBJ2-5, reads SAVISQKPSRDICQRGTSLTIQCQVDSQVTMMFWYRQQPGQSLTLIATANQGSEATYESGFVIDKFPISRPNLTFSTLTVSNMSPEDSSIYLCSVGTGPQETQYFGPGTRLLVL.

The rearrangement uses TRBV7-2 and TRBJ1-4, with D uncertain. The V end lost 5 bases, the J end lost 5 bases, and 15 bases lay between the germline ends. Germline V gene lookup returns CDR1 SGHTA and CDR2 FQGNSA. This CDR3 is built from 15 residues. The CDR3 DNA follows: TGTGCCAGCAGCCCAGGCGTCCTTGCAAATGAAAAACTGTTTTTT. This encodes CASSPGVLANEKLFF.

This clone occurred a few times. V and J are TRBV5-4 and TRBJ1-4, with 7 bases that match TRBD1. J lost 5 bases, V lost 4 bases, and 5 bases had no gene match. Germline CDR1 and CDR2: SGHNT and YYREEE (reference sequence). This CDR3 is built from 14 residues. CDR3 DNA: TGTGCCAGCAGCGTTGGGACAGAGAATGAAAAACTGTTTTTT. Its protein product is CASSVGTENEKLFF.

The chain has TRBV7-6 and TRBJ1-6; 10 bases map to TRBD1. The germline V gene has CDR1 SGHVS and CDR2 FNYEAQ. This CDR3 contains 19 residues. Trimming cost V 5 bases and J 6 bases; bases outside gene matches: 16. CDR3 in amino acids: CASSAFDTGTGAFNSPLHF. CDR3 bases: TGTGCCAGCAGCGCTTTTGACACCGGGACAGGGGCTTTTAATTCACCCCTCCACTTT.

The rearrangement joins TRBV2 to TRBJ1-1; TRBD1 agrees at 9 bases. The V gene's germline CDR1 is SNHLY and CDR2 FYNNEI. The trim removed 3 bases at V and 2 bases at J, leaving 7 bases unmatched. The CDR3 loop spans 16 amino acids. Here the CDR3 reads CASSDPGQGPNTEAFF. The CDR3 DNA reads TGTGCCAGCAGTGACCCCGGACAGGGGCCAAACACTGAAGCTTTCTTT.

The chain combines TRBV5-8 with TRBJ2-3; possible D gene TRBD1, 7 bases. Germline V gives CDR1 SGHTS, CDR2 YDEGEE. Trimming removed 2 bases at V and 0 bases at J, with 10 bases between. CDR3 size: 15 residues. The DNA of the CDR3 is TGTGCCAGCAGCTTCGCGGGACAGAGCACAGATACGCAGTATTTT. This codes for CASSFAGQSTDTQYF.

The CDR3, as DNA: TGTGCCAGCACGGTGCCGGGACTGAAAAATGAGCAGTTCTTC. Protein sequence: CASTVPGLKNEQFF. The chain carries TRBV25-1 and TRBJ2-1; TRBD2 might be the D (6 bases). CDR1 and CDR2 (germline): MGHDK, SYGVNS. This CDR3 spans 14 amino acids. V was trimmed by 7 bases and J by 7 bases, leaving 17 bases between them.

CDR3 loop: CASSLTSGAGELFF. In nucleotides, the CDR3 is TGTGCCAGCAGCCTAACCTCGGGGGCCGGGGAGCTGTTTTTT. V gene TRBV7-9 combines with J gene TRBJ2-2, with a tentative D call TRBD2 (6 bases). The CDR3 is 14 amino acids. Germline assignment: CDR1 SEHNR and CDR2 FQNEAQ (reference sequence). The V end lost 5 bases, the J end lost 6 bases, and 13 bases lay between the germline ends.

The chain uses TRBV6-1 and TRBJ1-5, with 8 bases identical to TRBD1. CDR1 is MNHNS and CDR2 is SASEGT in the germline V gene. Unmatched junction bases numbered 13, after V lost 2 bases and J lost 1 base. There are 19 residues in the CDR3. Written as DNA, the CDR3 is TGTGCCAGCAGTGAACATGGGACAGGAGCCCCTATAAGCAATCAGCCCCAGCATTTT. Residues: CASSEHGTGAPISNQPQHF.

For the CDR3, the DNA is TGTGCCAGCAGTGGAACAGGGCAATCCTACAATGAGCAGTTCTTC. It encodes CASSGTGQSYNEQFF. The chain employs TRBV2 and TRBJ2-1; weak D call: TRBD1 (6 bases). The CDR3 has 15 residues. Germline-derived CDR1 and CDR2 are SNHLY and FYNNEI. V gave up 4 bases and J gave up 1 base, with 11 bases separating them.

The table lists this clone with a few counts. The chain has TRBV19 and TRBJ1-1; no clear D. Germline V gene lookup returns CDR1 LNHDA and CDR2 SQIVND (reference sequence). Trimming took off 2 bases at V and 2 bases at J, with 6 bases between the two ends. The CDR3 runs 13 residues. The CDR3 DNA is TGTGCCAGTAGTATAACAGTCAACACTGAAGCTTTCTTT. Amino acids: CASSITVNTEAFF.

This clone was picked up one time. This rearrangement joins TRBV5-1 to TRBJ1-5; the D gene is possibly TRBD1 (5 bases). In germline, CDR1 is SGHRS, CDR2 YFSETQ. Between the trimmed V and J ends, which lost 2 bases and 0 bases, there was a span of 9 bases. The CDR3 is 15 amino acids. The CDR3 loop is CASSLGQGSNQPQHF. DNA for the CDR3: TGCGCCAGCAGCTTAGGTCAGGGTAGCAATCAGCCCCAGCATTTT.

The chain has TRBV7-8 and TRBJ1-1; TRBD1 might be the D (5 bases). V was shortened by 1 base and J by 1 base, with 10 bases between the two germline ends. The germline CDR1 and CDR2 sequences are SGHVS and FQNEAQ. CDR3 length equals 15 residues. CDR3 sequence reads: CASSLVTGENTEAFF. The CDR3 bases are TGTGCCAGCAGCTTAGTAACGGGGGAGAACACTGAAGCTTTCTTT.

The chain couples TRBV5-1 to TRBJ2-3; 12 nucleotides line up with TRBD2. The CDR3 contains 16 residues. Germline CDR1 is SGHRS and CDR2 is YFSETQ. J was trimmed by 1 base and V by 0 bases; bases with no gene match: 0. For the CDR3, the DNA is TGCGCCAGCAGCTTGGGACTAGCGGGGGGCACAGATACGCAGTATTTT. It specifies CASSLGLAGGTDTQYF.

CDR3 protein: CASSLSAGTDVPYF. CDR3 coding DNA: TGCGCCAGCAGCCTCAGTGCCGGGACAGATGTACCGTACTTC. V is TRBV5-1 and J is TRBJ2-5, with 7 bases lining up with TRBD1. Germline CDR1 SGHRS, CDR2 YFSETQ. The junction had 16 bases not matched to a gene; V was cut back by 4 bases and J by 13 bases. This CDR3 contains 14 residues.

This clone has a handful of counts. The chain uses TRBV4-1 and TRBJ2-7; 8 nucleotides agree with TRBD1. The CDR3 runs to 13 residues. The V gene's germline CDR1 is MGHRA and CDR2 YSYEKL. With 3 bases clipped from V and 5 bases from J, the junction kept 3 bases outside the gene matches. CDR3 loop: CASSHPGGNEQYF. The CDR3 DNA reads as TGCGCCAGCAGCCATCCAGGGGGCAACGAGCAGTACTTC.

This chain connects TRBV19 to TRBJ1-6; 7 positions match TRBD1. The CDR3 loop spans 12 amino acids. Germline V gene sequence: CDR1 LNHDA, CDR2 SQIVND (reference sequence). Losses at the gene ends were 6 bases for V and 7 bases for J; bases not matched to a gene: 0. As DNA, the CDR3 is TGTGCCAGTAGACAGGGGAATTCACCCCTCCACTTT. The encoded protein is CASRQGNSPLHF.

This clone appeared a single time. The CDR3 sequence: CASSGTGPAEAFF. CDR3 nucleotides: TGTGCCAGCAGTGGGACAGGGCCCGCTGAAGCTTTCTTT. The chain combines TRBV6-1 with TRBJ1-1, with 8 bases aligning to TRBD1. V lost 4 bases and J lost 6; bases outside the gene matches: 4. The CDR3 has 13 amino acids. The germline V gene encodes CDR1 MNHNS and CDR2 SASEGT.

The V and J genes are TRBV6-5 and TRBJ1-5; D ambiguous. CDR3 length equals 15 residues. Germline V gene lookup returns CDR1 MNHEY and CDR2 SVGAGI. The V end was cut by 6 bases, the J end by 0 bases, with 12 bases between. CDR3 in amino acids: CASRLNGDSNQPQHF. DNA of the CDR3: TGTGCCAGCAGGCTCAATGGAGATAGCAATCAGCCCCAGCATTTT.

The chain employs TRBV18 and TRBJ1-1; 7 bases fit TRBD1. Germline values: CDR1 KGHSH, CDR2 LQKENI. V was pared by 0 bases and J by 3 bases, with 10 bases of the junction left unmatched. There are 17 residues in the CDR3. In nucleotides, the CDR3 is TGTGCCAGCTCACCACCGAGGGCAGGGGGGATGCACACTGAAGCTTTCTTT. Its translation: CASSPPRAGGMHTEAFF.

This clone was seen only a few times. The J gene is TRBJ1-1, the V gene TRBV5-1; tentatively, D is TRBD1 (5 bases). The CDR3 has 12 amino acids. Germline CDR1 reads SGHRS; CDR2 reads YFSETQ. V dropped 5 bases and J dropped 6 bases, with 11 bases sitting between them. The CDR3 reads CASSSDRPEAFF. DNA of the CDR3: TGCGCCAGCAGTTCCGACAGACCTGAAGCTTTCTTT.

Comments on this clone: Other DNA sequences of this sample code for an identical CDR3. In DNA form, the CDR3 reads TGTGCCTGGAGTGCCGGGACAGGGGACTACGAGCAGTACTTC. This codes for CAWSAGTGDYEQYF. The chain has TRBV30 and TRBJ2-7, with 10 bases that match TRBD1. There are 14 residues in the CDR3. After removal of 1 base from V and 3 bases from J, the junction contained 3 bases not matched to a gene. Germline V gene sequence: CDR1 GTSNPN, CDR2 SVGIG (reference sequence).

This chain joins TRBV14 and TRBJ2-7; possibly TRBD1 for D (6 bases). This CDR3 has 14 residues. Trimming removed 4 bases from V and 7 bases from J, with 17 bases in between. Germline CDR1 reads SGHDN; CDR2 reads FVKESK. CDR3 bases: TGTGCCAGCAGCCCTTTGGACAGCCCGGGGGAGCAGTACTTC. This gives the protein CASSPLDSPGEQYF.

This chain joins TRBV15 and TRBJ1-1; the D is unclear. CDR3 length: 13 residues. V was clipped by 8 bases and J by 0 bases, with 10 bases between them. The germline V gene has CDR1 LNHNV and CDR2 YYDKDF (reference sequence). The chain's CDR3 is CATEVALNTEAFF. The CDR3 bases are TGTGCCACCGAGGTAGCATTGAACACTGAAGCTTTCTTT.

There are a few counts of this clone. J is TRBJ2-7 and V is TRBV27, with 7 bases fitting TRBD1. This CDR3 has 14 amino acids. J was trimmed by 2 bases and V by 4 bases; bases with no gene match: 5. Germline CDR1 MNHEY, CDR2 SMNVEV (reference sequence). DNA for the CDR3: TGTGCCAGCAGTTCAACCGGGACAGCCTACGAGCAGTACTTC. This codes for CASSSTGTAYEQYF.

This clone has a single count. This CDR3 is also generated by other DNA sequences in the sample. The chain employs TRBV7-3 and TRBJ2-7; the match to TRBD1 covers 7 bases. The length of the CDR3 is 14 residues. V shed 5 bases and J 0 bases; nucleotides not matched to a gene: 4. Germline V gene data show CDR1 as SGHTA and CDR2 as FQGTGA. Here the CDR3 reads CASSPGTVSYEQYF. The DNA for the CDR3 is TGTGCCAGCAGCCCCGGGACAGTCTCCTACGAGCAGTACTTC.